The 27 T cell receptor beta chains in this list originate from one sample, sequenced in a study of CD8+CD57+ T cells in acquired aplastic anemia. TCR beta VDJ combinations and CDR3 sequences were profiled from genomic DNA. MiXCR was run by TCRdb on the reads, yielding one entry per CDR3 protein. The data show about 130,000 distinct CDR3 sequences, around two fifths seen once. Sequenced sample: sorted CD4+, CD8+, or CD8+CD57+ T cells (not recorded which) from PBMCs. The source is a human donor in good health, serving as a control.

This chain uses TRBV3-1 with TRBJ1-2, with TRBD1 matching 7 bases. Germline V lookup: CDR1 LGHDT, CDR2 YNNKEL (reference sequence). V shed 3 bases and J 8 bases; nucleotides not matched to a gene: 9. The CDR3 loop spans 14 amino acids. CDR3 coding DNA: TGTGCCAGCAGCCATGGCCGACAGGGTCGAGGCTACACCTTC. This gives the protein CASSHGRQGRGYTF. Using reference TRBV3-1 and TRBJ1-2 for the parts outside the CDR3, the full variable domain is DTAVSQTPKYLVTQMGNDKSIKCEQNLGHDTMYWYKQDSKKFLKIMFSYNNKELIINETVPNRFSPKSPDKAHLNLHINSLELGDSAVYFCASSHGRQGRGYTFGSGTRLTVV.

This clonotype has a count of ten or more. CDR3 protein: CASSPEFGDTQYF. The CDR3 DNA reads TGTGCCAGCTCTCCGGAGTTCGGGGATACGCAGTATTTT. V usage is TRBV2 and J usage is TRBJ2-3, with D unresolved. The CDR3 is 13 residues long. V lost 8 bases, J lost 6 bases, and 15 bases lay in between. The germline CDR1 and CDR2 sequences are SNHLY and FYNNEI.

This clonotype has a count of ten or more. For the CDR3, the DNA is TGTGCCAGTAGTATATCCGACACAGATACGCAGTATTTT. Translated: CASSISDTDTQYF. The chain combines TRBV19 with TRBJ2-3; D ambiguous. The germline V gene encodes CDR1 LNHDA and CDR2 SQIVND (reference sequence). V was cut by 2 bases and J by 2 bases, with 5 bases left in between. The CDR3 has 13 residues.

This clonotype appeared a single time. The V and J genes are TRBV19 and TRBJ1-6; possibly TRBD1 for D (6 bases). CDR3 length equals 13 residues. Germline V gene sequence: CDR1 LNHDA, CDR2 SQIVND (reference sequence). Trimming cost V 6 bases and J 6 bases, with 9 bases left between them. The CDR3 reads CASSGTLNSPLHF. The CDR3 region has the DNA TGTGCCAGTAGCGGGACACTTAATTCACCCCTCCACTTT. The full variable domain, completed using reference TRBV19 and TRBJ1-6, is DGGITQSPKYLFRKEGQNVTLSCEQNLNHDAMYWYRQDPGQGLRLIYYSQIVNDFQKGDIAEGYSVSREKKESFPLTVTSAQKNPTAFYLCASSGTLNSPLHFGNGTRLTVT.

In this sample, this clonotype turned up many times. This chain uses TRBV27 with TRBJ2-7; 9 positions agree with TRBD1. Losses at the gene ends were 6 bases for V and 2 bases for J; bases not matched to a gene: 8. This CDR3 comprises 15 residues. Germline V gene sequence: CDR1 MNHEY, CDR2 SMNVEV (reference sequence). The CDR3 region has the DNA TGTGCCAGCAGAAGGGACAGGGCGCGAACCTACGAGCAGTACTTC. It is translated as CASRRDRARTYEQYF.

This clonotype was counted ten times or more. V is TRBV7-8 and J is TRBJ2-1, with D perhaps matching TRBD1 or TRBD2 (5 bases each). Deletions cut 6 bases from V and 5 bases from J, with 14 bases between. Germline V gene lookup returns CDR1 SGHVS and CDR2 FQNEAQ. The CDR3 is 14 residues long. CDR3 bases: TGTGCCAGCAGGTCGGGGCAGGTAAACAATGAGCAGTTCTTC. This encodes CASRSGQVNNEQFF.

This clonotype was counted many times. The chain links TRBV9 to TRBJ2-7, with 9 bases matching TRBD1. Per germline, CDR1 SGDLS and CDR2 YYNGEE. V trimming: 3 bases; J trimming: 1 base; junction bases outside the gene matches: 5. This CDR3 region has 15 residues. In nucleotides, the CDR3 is TGTGCCAGCAGCGAGGCCGGGACAGGGTCCTACGAGCAGTACTTC. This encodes CASSEAGTGSYEQYF.

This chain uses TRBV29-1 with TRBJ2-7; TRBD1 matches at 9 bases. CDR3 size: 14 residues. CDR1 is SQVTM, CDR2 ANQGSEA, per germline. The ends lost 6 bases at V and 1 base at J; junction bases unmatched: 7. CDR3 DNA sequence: TGCAGCGTCGCCGGGACAGGGAATTCCTACGAGCAGTACTTC. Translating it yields CSVAGTGNSYEQYF.

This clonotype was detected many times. The CDR3 here is CASSSHRAQRGEAFF. CDR3 DNA sequence: TGTGCCAGCAGCTCCCACCGGGCCCAAAGGGGTGAAGCTTTCTTT. V and J are TRBV7-8 and TRBJ1-1, with D maybe TRBD1 (5 bases). This CDR3 is 15 amino acids long. The ends were cut back, 4 bases at V and 7 bases at J, with 19 bases in the middle. Germline V lookup: CDR1 SGHVS, CDR2 FQNEAQ.

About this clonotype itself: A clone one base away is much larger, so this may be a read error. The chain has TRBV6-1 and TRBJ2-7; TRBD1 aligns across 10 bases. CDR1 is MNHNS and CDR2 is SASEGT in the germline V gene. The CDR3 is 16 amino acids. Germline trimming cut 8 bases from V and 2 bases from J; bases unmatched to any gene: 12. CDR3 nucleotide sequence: TGTGCCAGCCGCCGCCCCTCTGGGACAGGGGCCTACGAGCAGTACTTC. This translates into CASRRPSGTGAYEQYF.

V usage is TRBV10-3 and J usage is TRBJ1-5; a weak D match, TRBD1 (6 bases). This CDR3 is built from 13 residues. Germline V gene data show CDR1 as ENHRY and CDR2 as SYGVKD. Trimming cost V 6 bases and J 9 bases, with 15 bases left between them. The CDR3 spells CAIRPDSSGPQHF. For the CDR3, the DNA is TGTGCCATCAGACCGGACAGTTCTGGGCCCCAGCATTTT.

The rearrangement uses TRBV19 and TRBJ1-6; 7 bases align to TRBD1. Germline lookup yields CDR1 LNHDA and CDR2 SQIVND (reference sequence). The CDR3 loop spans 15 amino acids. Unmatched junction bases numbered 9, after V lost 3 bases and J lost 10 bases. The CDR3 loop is CASSMVGTVESPLHF. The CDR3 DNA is TGTGCCAGTAGTATGGTCGGGACAGTCGAATCACCCCTCCACTTT.

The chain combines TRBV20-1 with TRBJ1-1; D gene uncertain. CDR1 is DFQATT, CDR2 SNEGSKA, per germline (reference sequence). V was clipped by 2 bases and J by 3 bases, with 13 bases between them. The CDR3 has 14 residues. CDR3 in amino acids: CSARMAGSDTEAFF. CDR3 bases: TGCAGTGCTAGAATGGCAGGCTCGGACACTGAAGCTTTCTTT.

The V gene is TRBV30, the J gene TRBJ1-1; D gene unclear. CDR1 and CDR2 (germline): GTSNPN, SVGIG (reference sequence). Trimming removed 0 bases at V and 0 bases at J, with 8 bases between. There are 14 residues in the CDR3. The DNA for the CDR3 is TGTGCCTGGAGTGTTAGCAGCATGAACACTGAAGCTTTCTTT. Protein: CAWSVSSMNTEAFF.

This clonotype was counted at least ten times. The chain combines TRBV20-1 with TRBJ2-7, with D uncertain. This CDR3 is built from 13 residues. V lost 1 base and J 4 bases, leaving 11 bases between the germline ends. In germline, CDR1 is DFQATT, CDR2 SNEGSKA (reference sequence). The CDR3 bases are TGCAGTGCTAGAGCTTCGGACGGATACGAGCAGTACTTC. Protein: CSARASDGYEQYF.

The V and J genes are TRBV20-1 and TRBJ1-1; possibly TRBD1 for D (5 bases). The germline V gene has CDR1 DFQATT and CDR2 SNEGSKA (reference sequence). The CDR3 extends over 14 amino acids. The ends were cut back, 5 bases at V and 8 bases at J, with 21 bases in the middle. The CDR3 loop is CSAPRTTGGTEAFF. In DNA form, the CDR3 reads TGCAGTGCTCCCCGCACGACGGGGGGTACGGAAGCTTTCTTT.

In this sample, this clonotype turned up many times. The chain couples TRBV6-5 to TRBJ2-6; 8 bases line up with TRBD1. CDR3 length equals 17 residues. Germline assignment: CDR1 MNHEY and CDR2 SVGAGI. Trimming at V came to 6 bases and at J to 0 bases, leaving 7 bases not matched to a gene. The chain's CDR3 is CASSRRGRSSGANVLTF. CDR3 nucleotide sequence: TGTGCCAGCAGCCGCAGGGGGCGTTCCTCTGGGGCCAACGTCCTGACTTTC.

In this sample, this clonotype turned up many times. The CDR3 sequence is CASSYIGGTGANVLTF. The CDR3, as DNA: TGTGCCAGCAGTTACATCGGCGGAACGGGGGCCAACGTCCTGACTTTC. J is TRBJ2-6 and V is TRBV6-5; D gene ambiguous. The germline V and J ends were trimmed by 2 bases and 4 bases, with 12 bases remaining between them. Germline lookup yields CDR1 MNHEY and CDR2 SVGAGI. CDR3 length: 16 amino acids.

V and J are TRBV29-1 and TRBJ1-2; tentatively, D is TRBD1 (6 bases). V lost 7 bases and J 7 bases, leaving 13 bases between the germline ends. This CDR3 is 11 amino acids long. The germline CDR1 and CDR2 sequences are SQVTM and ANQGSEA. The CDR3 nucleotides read TGCAGCGAAGGGGGACACCGTGGCTACACCTTC. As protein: CSEGGHRGYTF. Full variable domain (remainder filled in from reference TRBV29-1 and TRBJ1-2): SAVISQKPSRDICQRGTSLTIQCQVDSQVTMMFWYRQQPGQSLTLIATANQGSEATYESGFVIDKFPISRPNLTFSTLTVSNMSPEDSSIYLCSEGGHRGYTFGSGTRLTVV.

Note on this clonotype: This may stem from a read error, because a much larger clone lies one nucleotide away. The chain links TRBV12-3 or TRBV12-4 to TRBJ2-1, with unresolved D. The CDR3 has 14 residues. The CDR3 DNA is TGTGCCAGCAGTTCCGGAGACGGATACAATGAGCGGTTCTTC. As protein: CASSSGDGYNERFF.

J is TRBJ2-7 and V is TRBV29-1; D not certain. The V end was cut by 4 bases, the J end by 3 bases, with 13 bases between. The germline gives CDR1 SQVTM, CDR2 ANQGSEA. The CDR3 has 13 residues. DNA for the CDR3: TGCAGCGTTGTTGTGCCGGTTGACTACGAGCAGTACTTC. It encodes CSVVVPVDYEQYF.

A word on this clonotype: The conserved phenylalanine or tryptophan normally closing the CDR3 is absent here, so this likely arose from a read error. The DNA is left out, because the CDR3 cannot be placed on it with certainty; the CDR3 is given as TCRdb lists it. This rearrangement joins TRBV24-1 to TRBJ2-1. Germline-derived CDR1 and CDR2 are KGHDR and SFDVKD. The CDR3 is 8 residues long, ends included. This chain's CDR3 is CATSDLRS.

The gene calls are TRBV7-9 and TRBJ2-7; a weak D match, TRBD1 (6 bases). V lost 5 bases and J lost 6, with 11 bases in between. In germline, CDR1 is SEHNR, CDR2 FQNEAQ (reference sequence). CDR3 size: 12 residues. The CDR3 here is CASSPTGLEQYF. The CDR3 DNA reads TGTGCCAGCAGCCCCACAGGGCTCGAGCAGTACTTC.

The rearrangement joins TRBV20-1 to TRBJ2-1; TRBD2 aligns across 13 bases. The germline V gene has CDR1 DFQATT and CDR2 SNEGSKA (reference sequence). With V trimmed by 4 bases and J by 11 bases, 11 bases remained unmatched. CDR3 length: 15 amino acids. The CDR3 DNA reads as TGCAGTGCTACCCGAGGGACTAGCGGGACAATGAAGCAGTTCTTC. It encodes CSATRGTSGTMKQFF.

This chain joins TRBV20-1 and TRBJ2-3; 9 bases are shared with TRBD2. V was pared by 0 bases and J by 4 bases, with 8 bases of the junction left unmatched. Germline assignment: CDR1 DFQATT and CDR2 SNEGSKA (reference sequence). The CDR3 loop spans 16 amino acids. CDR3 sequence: CSARDPSGGLADTQYF. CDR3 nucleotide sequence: TGCAGTGCTAGAGATCCGAGCGGGGGGTTGGCAGATACGCAGTATTTT.

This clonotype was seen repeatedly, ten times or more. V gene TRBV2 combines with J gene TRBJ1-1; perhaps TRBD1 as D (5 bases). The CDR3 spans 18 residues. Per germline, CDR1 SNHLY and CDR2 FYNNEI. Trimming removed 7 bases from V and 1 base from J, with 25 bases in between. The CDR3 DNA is TGTGCCAGCACAAGGGTCACGGGGCTTTTGGGGACGAACACTGAAGCTTTCTTT. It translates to CASTRVTGLLGTNTEAFF.

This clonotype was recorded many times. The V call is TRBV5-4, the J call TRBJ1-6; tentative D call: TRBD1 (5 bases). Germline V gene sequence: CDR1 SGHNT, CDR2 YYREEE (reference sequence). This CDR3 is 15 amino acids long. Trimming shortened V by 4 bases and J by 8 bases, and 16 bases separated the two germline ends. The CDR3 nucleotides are TGTGCCAGCAGCCCAGGGACTCAAATTTATTCACCCCTCCACTTT. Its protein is CASSPGTQIYSPLHF.